Below, 29 T cell receptor beta chains from the same sample are listed, as sequenced in a study of beta chain features in type 1 diabetes. General study findings and limits: Among all four CD4+ subsets, Type 1 diabetes patients had TCRB CDR3s that were moderately but significantly shorter.

Their antigens remain unidentified. As every portion of the isolated RNA was reverse transcribed, the sequencing read expressed TCRB transcripts. Only in-frame clones appear in the TCRdb table, and some are missing; sequencing was by immunoSEQ multiplex PCR. The table has about 41,000 clones, about 68% seen once. Sequencing was performed on Tregs from blood. Receptors originate from a man aged 25-45 years with type 1 diabetes. Some clones in this sample may be carry-over from other donors' samples.

The chain joins TRBV29-1 to TRBJ2-1; D perhaps matches TRBD2 (6 bases). The germline V gene has CDR1 SQVTM and CDR2 ANQGSEA. V shed 7 bases and J shed 0 bases, with 19 bases lying between them. The length of the CDR3 is 16 residues. The DNA of the CDR3 is TGCAGCGCCCTTGGGGGGTTTCAGGGCTCCTACAATGAGCAGTTCTTC. Translating it yields CSALGGFQGSYNEQFF.

The genes are TRBV2 and TRBJ1-1, with D unclear. This CDR3 has 13 residues. The V end was cut by 1 base, the J end by 6 bases, with 9 bases between. CDR1 SNHLY and CDR2 FYNNEI come from the germline V gene. The DNA for the CDR3 is TGTGCCAGCAGTGAAGGGGAGTACCCTGAAGCTTTCTTT. This sequence encodes CASSEGEYPEAFF.

The chain links TRBV5-1 to TRBJ1-1; D not resolved. This CDR3 contains 15 residues. The V gene lost 1 base and the J gene lost 1 base, with 11 bases spanning the gap. Germline CDR1 SGHRS, CDR2 YFSETQ. The CDR3 DNA sequence: TGCGCCAGCAGCTTGCTAGTAACGGGGAACACTGAAGCTTTCTTT. This sequence encodes CASSLLVTGNTEAFF.

This chain connects TRBV12-5 to TRBJ2-7; 7 bases line up with TRBD1. Losses at the gene ends were 4 bases for V and 3 bases for J; bases not matched to a gene: 3. The CDR3 covers 13 residues. The germline CDR1 and CDR2 sequences are LGHNT and FRNRAP. The CDR3 DNA sequence: TGTGCTAGTGGTTCCTACAGGGGCTACGAGCAGTACTTC. As protein: CASGSYRGYEQYF.

The genes are TRBV15 and TRBJ2-2; TRBD2 aligns across 7 bases. The CDR3 is 16 residues long. Germline CDR1 is LNHNV and CDR2 is YYDKDF (reference sequence). V was clipped by 4 bases and J by 3 bases; unmatched bases: 8. Written as DNA, the CDR3 is TGTGCCACCAGCACTCTCTCGGGGGGTTACACCGGGGAGCTGTTTTTT. Translated, it gives CATSTLSGGYTGELFF.

This chain connects TRBV7-3 to TRBJ1-2, with a weak D call TRBD1 (5 bases). Trimming cost V 3 bases and J 4 bases, with 18 bases left between them. CDR1 SGHTA and CDR2 FQGTGA come from the germline V gene. The CDR3 sequence is 16 residues long. The CDR3 reads CASSFPASHRGYGYTF. The CDR3 DNA reads as TGTGCCAGCAGCTTCCCGGCCTCTCATAGGGGCTATGGCTACACCTTC.

The chain uses TRBV10-3 and TRBJ1-5; no reliable D call. CDR1 is ENHRY, CDR2 SYGVKD, per germline. Trimming took off 6 bases at V and 5 bases at J, with 11 bases between the two ends. This CDR3 spans 13 amino acids. The CDR3 region has the DNA TGTGCCATCAGGGCCCTTATGGATCAGCCCCAGCATTTT. It is translated as CAIRALMDQPQHF.

The genes are TRBV7-9 and TRBJ2-7; no reliable D call. Germline assignment: CDR1 SEHNR and CDR2 FQNEAQ (reference sequence). V lost 5 bases, J lost 1 base, and 6 bases lay in between. CDR3 length: 12 amino acids. The chain's CDR3 is CASSPVSYEQYF. In DNA, the CDR3 is TGTGCCAGCAGCCCCGTTTCCTACGAGCAGTACTTC. The whole variable domain, filled in from reference TRBV7-9 and TRBJ2-7, reads DTGVSQNPRHKITKRGQNVTFRCDPISEHNRLYWYRQTLGQGPEFLTYFQNEAQLEKSRLLSDRFSAERPKGSFSTLEIQRTEQGDSAMYLCASSPVSYEQYFGPGTRLTVT.

The chain links TRBV2 to TRBJ1-2, with D possibly matching TRBD1 (6 bases). CDR1 and CDR2 from the germline V gene are SNHLY and FYNNEI. The CDR3 runs 16 residues. Trimming stripped 7 bases from V and 8 bases from J, with 26 bases between. The CDR3 loop is CASTRLAAGGASGYTF. As DNA, the CDR3 is TGTGCCAGCACCCGCCTAGCGGCGGGGGGCGCCTCCGGCTACACCTTC.

This chain uses TRBV5-1 with TRBJ2-1, with D unresolved. Germline loops: CDR1 SGHRS, CDR2 YFSETQ. The CDR3 has 13 amino acids. V was clipped by 0 bases and J by 10 bases, with 11 bases between them. CDR3 in DNA: TGCGCCAGCAGCTTGGCCCCCGAAAGCGAGCAGTTCTTC. This gives the protein CASSLAPESEQFF. Using reference TRBV5-1 and TRBJ2-1 for the parts outside the CDR3, the full variable domain is KAGVTQTPRYLIKTRGQQVTLSCSPISGHRSVSWYQQTPGQGLQFLFEYFSETQRNKGNFPGRFSGRQFSNSRSEMNVSTLELGDSALYLCASSLAPESEQFFGPGTRLTVL.

The V gene is TRBV19, the J gene TRBJ1-6; 8 bases align to TRBD1. The CDR3 consists of 13 residues. Germline V CDR1 and CDR2: LNHDA, SQIVND (reference sequence). V shed 9 bases, J shed 5 bases, and the junction held 3 bases outside the gene matches. The CDR3 DNA is TGTGCCAGCAAGACAGGGGATAATTCACCCCTCCACTTT. Encoded protein: CASKTGDNSPLHF.

The V gene is TRBV28, the J gene TRBJ2-5; 7 bases match TRBD1. The DNA matches TRBJ2-7 better at its end, which makes the J call doubtful. The CDR3 totals 15 residues. CDR1 is MDHEN and CDR2 is SYDVKM in the germline V gene. Written as DNA, the CDR3 is TGTGCCAGCAGTCCCCTGACAGGGTACTCCTACGAGCAGTACTTC. As protein: CASSPLTGYSYEQYF.

The chain employs TRBV7-2 and TRBJ2-2; perhaps TRBD2 as D (5 bases). The CDR3 extends over 14 amino acids. Trimming cost V 6 bases and J 1 base, with 9 bases left between them. Germline V lookup: CDR1 SGHTA, CDR2 FQGNSA. This CDR3 reads CASSVDWNTGELFF. The CDR3 region has the DNA TGTGCCAGCAGTGTGGACTGGAACACCGGGGAGCTGTTTTTT.

The V and J genes are TRBV25-1 and TRBJ2-5; TRBD1 matches at 7 bases. The CDR3 has 16 residues. Germline CDR1 and CDR2: MGHDK and SYGVNS. V trimming: 2 bases; J trimming: 5 bases; junction bases outside the gene matches: 11. The DNA for the CDR3 is TGTGCCAGCAGTGAAATGGGGAGACAGGGACGGGAGACCCAGTACTTC. Its protein product is CASSEMGRQGRETQYF. Filled out from reference TRBV25-1 and TRBJ2-5, the complete variable domain reads EADIYQTPRYLVIGTGKKITLECSQTMGHDKMYWYQQDPGMELHLIHYSYGVNSTEKGDLSSESTVSRIRTEHFPLTLESARPSHTSQYLCASSEMGRQGRETQYFGPGTRLLVL.

Here the CDR3 DNA reads TGTGCCAGCAGCTTGGACAGGGACTATGGCTACACCTTC. As protein: CASSLDRDYGYTF. V is TRBV5-4 and J is TRBJ1-2, with D possibly being TRBD1 (6 bases). The germline CDR1 and CDR2 sequences are SGHNT and YYREEE (reference sequence). The CDR3 has 13 residues. The V end lost 0 bases, the J end lost 3 bases, and 6 bases lay between the germline ends.

The chain has TRBV6-6 and TRBJ2-5; unclear D gene. Trimming pared 5 bases from V and 6 bases from J, leaving 13 bases between. From germline, CDR1 is MNHNY and CDR2 SVGAGI (reference sequence). CDR3 length: 13 residues. The CDR3 spells CASSPGPSKTQYF. The CDR3 nucleotides read TGTGCCAGCAGTCCCGGCCCTAGTAAGACCCAGTACTTC.

The CDR3 region is CASSENGLNQPQHF. Here the CDR3 DNA reads TGTGCCAGCAGTGAAAACGGACTCAATCAGCCCCAGCATTTT. The chain is built from TRBV6-1 and TRBJ1-5; D is ambiguous. The CDR3 length is 14 residues. Germline CDR1 is MNHNS and CDR2 is SASEGT. V was clipped by 2 bases and J by 3 bases, with 8 bases between them.

This chain connects TRBV7-9 to TRBJ2-3; D gene unclear. Trimming stripped 5 bases from V and 0 bases from J, with 12 bases between. Germline CDR1 reads SEHNR; CDR2 reads FQNEAQ (reference sequence). This CDR3 is built from 15 residues. This CDR3 reads CASSPSSGSTDTQYF. CDR3 coding DNA: TGTGCCAGCAGCCCGAGTTCCGGGAGCACAGATACGCAGTATTTT.

This chain uses TRBV5-1 with TRBJ2-3; 8 nucleotides align to TRBD1. CDR3 length: 15 residues. V shed 2 bases and J 0 bases; nucleotides not matched to a gene: 2. Per the germline V gene, CDR1 is SGHRS and CDR2 is YFSETQ. The CDR3 sequence is CASSLGQGSTDTQYF. The CDR3 region has the DNA TGCGCCAGCAGCTTAGGACAGGGAAGCACAGATACGCAGTATTTT.

The J gene is TRBJ1-1, the V gene TRBV5-6; D might be TRBD1 (5 bases). The CDR3 runs 11 residues. The V gene's germline CDR1 is SGHDT and CDR2 YYEEEE. V lost 2 bases and J lost 11, with 10 bases in between. CDR3 DNA: TGTGCCAGCAGCTTTGCGGGGCAGGCTTTCTTT. Its translation: CASSFAGQAFF. The full variable domain, in which reference TRBV5-6 and TRBJ1-1 provide the parts outside the CDR3, is DAGVTQSPTHLIKTRGQQVTLRCSPKSGHDTVSWYQQALGQGPQFIFQYYEEEERQRGNFPDRFSGHQFPNYSSELNVNALLLGDSALYLCASSFAGQAFFGQGTRLTVV.

The rearrangement links TRBV28 to TRBJ2-7; perhaps TRBD2 as D (5 bases). Germline loops: CDR1 MDHEN, CDR2 SYDVKM. V was shortened by 7 bases and J by 7 bases, with 17 bases between the two germline ends. This CDR3 region has 13 residues. The CDR3 reads CASTPPDWREQYF. CDR3 sequence (DNA): TGTGCCAGCACCCCCCCTGATTGGAGGGAGCAGTACTTC.

This clone occurred a few times. This sequence joins TRBV6-6 and TRBJ2-5, with TRBD1 as a possible D gene (6 bases). Trimming removed 6 bases at V and 0 bases at J, with 14 bases between. CDR1 MNHNY and CDR2 SVGAGI come from the germline V gene (reference sequence). This CDR3 region has 15 residues. The CDR3 loop reads CASSQDSFDQETQYF. CDR3 sequence (DNA): TGTGCCAGCAGCCAGGACAGCTTCGACCAAGAGACCCAGTACTTC.

There are a few counts of this clone. The chain combines TRBV28 with TRBJ2-3, with TRBD2 as a possible D gene (5 bases). V was shortened by 5 bases and J by 4 bases, with 13 bases between the two germline ends. The CDR3 totals 14 residues. Germline CDR1 reads MDHEN; CDR2 reads SYDVKM. The CDR3 loop reads CASSPASRPDTQYF. As DNA, the CDR3 is TGTGCCAGCAGTCCTGCTAGCAGGCCAGATACGCAGTATTTT.

This chain connects TRBV7-3 to TRBJ2-1; D not resolved. Germline V gene data show CDR1 as SGHTA and CDR2 as FQGTGA. V lost 1 base, J lost 5 bases, and 9 bases lay in between. The CDR3 is made up of 14 amino acids. The CDR3 bases are TGTGCCAGCAGCTTAATGGCCGCCAACAATGAGCAGTTCTTC. Protein sequence: CASSLMAANNEQFF.

The chain recombines TRBV18 with TRBJ1-1; tentatively, D is TRBD1 (5 bases). Germline V gene sequence: CDR1 KGHSH, CDR2 LQKENI. The CDR3 consists of 17 residues. Trimming left V 3 bases short and J 0 bases short, with 17 bases between. CDR3: CASSPSRARGVNTEAFF. CDR3 nucleotide sequence: TGTGCCAGCTCACCCAGTCGAGCCCGGGGGGTGAACACTGAAGCTTTCTTT.

This chain joins TRBV7-2 and TRBJ2-1, with 10 bases matching TRBD2. The germline V gene encodes CDR1 SGHTA and CDR2 FQGNSA. The V and J ends lost 3 bases and 9 bases, in that order; junction bases with no gene match: 8. The CDR3 is 15 amino acids. The CDR3 loop reads CASSFAKAGGLEQFF. The CDR3 DNA follows: TGTGCCAGCAGCTTCGCAAAAGCGGGAGGGCTTGAGCAGTTCTTC.

The chain has TRBV19 and TRBJ1-1, with D hard to call. This CDR3 is 13 amino acids long. Germline V gene sequence: CDR1 LNHDA, CDR2 SQIVND (reference sequence). The V gene lost 5 bases and the J gene lost 4 bases, with 11 bases spanning the gap. The CDR3 loop is CASSGNTGTEAFF. DNA of the CDR3: TGTGCCAGTAGTGGAAACACGGGCACTGAAGCTTTCTTT.

J is TRBJ2-3 and V is TRBV18; 8 bases fit TRBD2. The germline V gene encodes CDR1 KGHSH and CDR2 LQKENI. Germline trimming cut 4 bases from V and 6 bases from J; bases unmatched to any gene: 9. This CDR3 is 15 amino acids long. CDR3 sequence reads: CASSLAGRRGDTQYF. DNA of the CDR3: TGTGCCAGCTCACTAGCGGGGCGGCGCGGGGATACGCAGTATTTT. The full variable domain, rest sourced from reference TRBV18 and TRBJ2-3, is NAGVMQNPRHLVRRRGQEARLRCSPMKGHSHVYWYRQLPEEGLKFMVYLQKENIIDESGMPKERFSAEFPKEGPSILRIQQVVRGDSAAYFCASSLAGRRGDTQYFGPGTRLTVL.

J is TRBJ1-4 and V is TRBV7-9, with 8 bases fitting TRBD1. V shed 2 bases, J shed 6 bases, and the junction held 2 bases outside the gene matches. This CDR3 spans 14 amino acids. Germline lookup yields CDR1 SEHNR and CDR2 FQNEAQ (reference sequence). CDR3 in amino acids: CASSLWTGHEKLFF. The DNA for the CDR3 is TGTGCCAGCAGCTTATGGACAGGGCATGAAAAACTGTTTTTT.